These 27 T cell receptor beta chains originate from one sample sequenced in a study of memory CD8 T cells in hepatitis C reinfection. The time point here: pre-reinfection, 55 to 20 weeks before reinfection detection. Sorted cells were sequenced directly ex vivo without any in vitro expansion. Repertoires were generated with immunoSEQ multiplex PCR, while TCRdb's copy carries only in-frame clones and drops some. The repertoire holds approximately 51,000 clones, with roughly 86% as singletons. Sequencing input: naive CD8+ T cells sorted from blood. These receptors came from a man younger than 35 with hepatitis C virus infection.

The chain joins TRBV28 to TRBJ2-3, with 9 bases fitting TRBD2. The J segment lost 5 bases and the V segment lost 4 bases, leaving 4 bases of the junction unmatched. This CDR3 is built from 14 residues. Germline V lookup: CDR1 MDHEN, CDR2 SYDVKM. CDR3 nucleotide sequence: TGTGCCAGCAGTTCCGGGACTAGCTTAGATACGCAGTATTTT. This translates into CASSSGTSLDTQYF.

This rearrangement joins TRBV6-1 to TRBJ2-3, with TRBD2 as a possible D gene (6 bases). Germline values: CDR1 MNHNS, CDR2 SASEGT. The CDR3 runs 15 residues. V was pared by 5 bases and J by 3 bases, with 15 bases between. CDR3 nucleotide sequence: TGTGCCAGCAGTTTCCGACTAGAGGGTACAGATACGCAGTATTTT. It encodes CASSFRLEGTDTQYF.

V usage is TRBV27 and J usage is TRBJ1-5; 10 bases map to TRBD1. The junction had 3 bases not matched to a gene; V was cut back by 0 bases and J by 4 bases. The CDR3 totals 16 residues. In germline, CDR1 is MNHEY, CDR2 SMNVEV (reference sequence). The CDR3, as DNA: TGTGCCAGCAGTTTATCGGGACAGGGGAAGAATCAGCCCCAGCATTTT. Translating it yields CASSLSGQGKNQPQHF.

The gene calls are TRBV5-1 and TRBJ1-2; 8 nucleotides line up with TRBD1. The germline gives CDR1 SGHRS, CDR2 YFSETQ. V gave up 1 base and J gave up 5 bases; unmatched junction bases: 7. The CDR3 extends over 15 amino acids. CDR3 sequence (DNA): TGCGCCAGCAGCTTGACAGGGGGAGATTTTTATGGCTACACCTTC. Amino acid sequence: CASSLTGGDFYGYTF.

The gene calls are TRBV18 and TRBJ2-5; 8 nucleotides line up with TRBD1. The J call may be mistaken, given a closer DNA end match to TRBJ2-7. In germline, CDR1 is KGHSH, CDR2 LQKENI. The CDR3 sequence is 13 residues long. The DNA of the CDR3 is TGTGCCAGCTCCCAGGGGGCATCCTACGAGCAGTACTTC. It translates to CASSQGASYEQYF.

The genes are TRBV5-6 and TRBJ2-2; the D gene is possibly TRBD2 (5 bases). Deletions cut 4 bases from V and 4 bases from J, with 11 bases between. Germline CDR1 SGHDT, CDR2 YYEEEE. The CDR3 has 14 amino acids. The CDR3 bases are TGTGCCAGCAGCCATAGAGAGGGCACCGGGGAGCTGTTTTTT. It codes for CASSHREGTGELFF.

V and J are TRBV9 and TRBJ2-2; 10 bases are shared with TRBD2. The germline CDR1 and CDR2 sequences are SGDLS and YYNGEE. The CDR3 consists of 19 residues. J gave up 3 bases and V 4 bases, and 15 bases lay outside the gene matches. Here the CDR3 DNA reads TGTGCCAGCAGCCCCCTAGCGGGGGTAGGCTCGGTGGACACCGGGGAGCTGTTTTTT. Residues: CASSPLAGVGSVDTGELFF.

The chain combines TRBV11-2 with TRBJ2-7; tentative D call: TRBD2 (6 bases). V was cut by 3 bases and J by 2 bases, with 20 bases left in between. The CDR3 contains 17 residues. Germline V CDR1 and CDR2: SGHAT, FQNNGV. The CDR3 DNA reads TGTGCCAGCAGCTTGGGCCCCTGGGCGGGGAAACCCTACGAGCAGTACTTC. This sequence encodes CASSLGPWAGKPYEQYF. Filled out from reference TRBV11-2 and TRBJ2-7, the complete variable domain reads EAGVAQSPRYKIIEKRQSVAFWCNPISGHATLYWYQQILGQGPKLLIQFQNNGVVDDSQLPKDRFSAERLKGVDSTLKIQPAKLEDSAVYLCASSLGPWAGKPYEQYFGPGTRLTVT.

The rearrangement uses TRBV19 and TRBJ1-2, with D maybe TRBD1 (6 bases). The germline CDR1 and CDR2 sequences are LNHDA and SQIVND (reference sequence). The CDR3 loop spans 14 amino acids. V was cut by 3 bases and J by 5 bases, with 13 bases left in between. The CDR3 sequence is CASSMAGAVYGYTF. As DNA, the CDR3 is TGTGCCAGTAGTATGGCGGGGGCCGTATATGGCTACACCTTC.

This chain uses TRBV10-3 with TRBJ2-1, with 11 bases identical to TRBD2. Germline V gives CDR1 ENHRY, CDR2 SYGVKD. The CDR3 has 15 amino acids. J lost 5 bases, V lost 10 bases, and 10 bases had no gene match. CDR3 residues: CATLPPGLADNEQFF. The CDR3 DNA reads as TGTGCCACCCTTCCCCCGGGACTAGCGGACAATGAGCAGTTCTTC.

The genes are TRBV29-1 and TRBJ1-2, with D perhaps matching TRBD1 (6 bases). Germline loops: CDR1 SQVTM, CDR2 ANQGSEA. The CDR3 length is 13 residues. Trimming pared 5 bases from V and 0 bases from J, leaving 10 bases between. The CDR3 reads CSVRTDPNYGYTF. For the CDR3, the DNA is TGCAGCGTTAGGACAGACCCTAACTATGGCTACACCTTC.

The V gene is TRBV2, the J gene TRBJ2-7; D perhaps matches TRBD1 (6 bases). Germline loops: CDR1 SNHLY, CDR2 FYNNEI. The CDR3 runs to 13 residues. V dropped 7 bases and J dropped 3 bases, with 13 bases sitting between them. The CDR3 DNA is TGTGCCAGCAAAGGACAGACCCACTACGAGCAGTACGTC. It specifies CASKGQTHYEQYV.

The chain combines TRBV7-9 with TRBJ2-2, with unresolved D. There are 14 residues in the CDR3. With 5 bases removed from V and 2 bases from J, the gap between germline ends came to 9 bases. The germline V gene has CDR1 SEHNR and CDR2 FQNEAQ (reference sequence). CDR3 sequence: CASSPTDNTGELFF. The DNA for the CDR3 is TGTGCCAGCAGCCCGACTGACAACACCGGGGAGCTGTTTTTT.

The chain joins TRBV13 to TRBJ2-3; TRBD2 is a possible D gene (5 bases). The length of the CDR3 is 15 residues. V was trimmed by 3 bases and J by 2 bases, leaving 12 bases between them. Germline V lookup: CDR1 PRHDT, CDR2 FYEKMQ (reference sequence). The CDR3 loop reads CASSFWAGPTDTQYF. The CDR3 DNA is TGTGCCAGCAGCTTTTGGGCGGGTCCCACAGATACGCAGTATTTT.

The rearrangement joins TRBV13 to TRBJ2-7; 14 bases are a match to TRBD2. The CDR3 has 17 amino acids. With 5 bases clipped from V and 5 bases from J, the junction kept 11 bases outside the gene matches. Germline CDR1 and CDR2: PRHDT and FYEKMQ (reference sequence). The CDR3 reads CASSVSGTSGSIDEQYF. CDR3 nucleotides: TGTGCCAGCAGCGTATCCGGGACTAGCGGGAGTATCGACGAGCAGTACTTC.

The chain is built from TRBV9 and TRBJ1-4; perhaps TRBD1 as D (5 bases). V gave up 0 bases and J gave up 7 bases, with 10 bases separating them. Germline CDR1 SGDLS, CDR2 YYNGEE. The CDR3 runs to 14 residues. The CDR3 is CASSVGGGFEKLFF. The CDR3 region has the DNA TGTGCCAGCAGCGTAGGGGGGGGTTTTGAAAAACTGTTTTTT.

CDR3 residues: CASKPGQGTSGYTF. The CDR3, as DNA: TGTGCCAGTAAACCGGGACAGGGAACAAGTGGCTACACCTTC. The chain has TRBV19 and TRBJ1-2, with 9 bases that match TRBD1. The junction had 10 bases not matched to a gene; V was cut back by 7 bases and J by 7 bases. The germline CDR1 and CDR2 sequences are LNHDA and SQIVND (reference sequence). The CDR3 is 14 amino acids. Complete variable domain (other parts from reference TRBV19 and TRBJ1-2): DGGITQSPKYLFRKEGQNVTLSCEQNLNHDAMYWYRQDPGQGLRLIYYSQIVNDFQKGDIAEGYSVSREKKESFPLTVTSAQKNPTAFYLCASKPGQGTSGYTFGSGTRLTVV.

The chain is built from TRBV11-2 and TRBJ1-4; no clear D gene. Germline lookup yields CDR1 SGHAT and CDR2 FQNNGV. CDR3 length: 14 residues. V was trimmed by 2 bases and J by 8 bases, leaving 12 bases between them. The CDR3 sequence is CASSLTSTMEKLFF. Here the CDR3 DNA reads TGTGCCAGCAGCTTAACAAGTACGATGGAAAAACTGTTTTTT.

This clone has a single count. V usage is TRBV29-1 and J usage is TRBJ1-1, with D hard to call. V lost 6 bases to trimming and J lost 4 bases, with 15 bases between them. The CDR3 runs 13 residues. CDR1 SQVTM and CDR2 ANQGSEA come from the germline V gene. The CDR3 nucleotides are TGCAGCGTCCTAGAGCTTTTGGGCACTGAAGCTTTCTTT. Amino acids: CSVLELLGTEAFF.

The chain couples TRBV6-1 to TRBJ2-7; D perhaps matches TRBD2 (5 bases). The V end lost 3 bases, the J end lost 7 bases, and 19 bases lay between the germline ends. CDR1 and CDR2 from the germline V gene are MNHNS and SASEGT. The CDR3 totals 15 residues. The chain's CDR3 is CASSDVRASLGEQYF. As DNA, the CDR3 is TGTGCCAGCAGTGACGTGAGGGCCTCCCTGGGGGAGCAGTACTTC.

This chain joins TRBV29-1 and TRBJ1-5; D is unresolved. Germline V gene data show CDR1 as SQVTM and CDR2 as ANQGSEA. This CDR3 spans 13 amino acids. V lost 4 bases to trimming and J lost 6 bases, with 13 bases between them. The CDR3 DNA is TGCAGCGTTGGCGTCTCTCCGCGTCAGCCCCAGCATTTT. Residues: CSVGVSPRQPQHF.

V is TRBV6-5 and J is TRBJ1-2; 7 nucleotides match TRBD1. V dropped 2 bases and J dropped 3; count of bases not matched to a gene: 0. Looked up from germline, CDR1 is MNHEY and CDR2 is SVGAGI. The CDR3 runs 13 residues. The CDR3 DNA is TGTGCCAGCAGTTACGGGACAGACTATGGCTACACCTTC. Translation gives CASSYGTDYGYTF.

The chain couples TRBV6-1 to TRBJ2-3, with 10 bases matching TRBD2. The CDR3 has 15 amino acids. The V and J ends lost 4 bases and 2 bases, in that order; junction bases with no gene match: 3. The germline V gene has CDR1 MNHNS and CDR2 SASEGT. This CDR3 is CASSGGLAATDTQYF. CDR3 DNA: TGTGCCAGCAGTGGTGGACTAGCGGCCACAGATACGCAGTATTTT.

The chain joins TRBV11-1 to TRBJ2-7; the D is unclear. CDR3 length: 13 residues. Germline assignment: CDR1 SGHAT and CDR2 FQDESV (reference sequence). The germline V and J ends were trimmed by 4 bases and 2 bases, with 9 bases remaining between them. The CDR3 is CASSSSLPYEQYF. Here the CDR3 DNA reads TGTGCCAGCAGCTCGAGCCTCCCCTACGAGCAGTACTTC.

There are a few counts of this clone. Additional DNA sequences in this sample encode the identical CDR3. The gene calls are TRBV4-1 and TRBJ1-1; D is possibly TRBD1 (5 bases). The V gene lost 1 base and the J gene lost 4 bases, with 13 bases spanning the gap. The CDR3 runs to 15 residues. The germline gives CDR1 MGHRA, CDR2 YSYEKL. CDR3 in DNA: TGCGCCAGCAGCCAAGTTGGAAGCCAGGGCACTGAAGCTTTCTTT. Encoded protein: CASSQVGSQGTEAFF.

Only a few counts were recorded for this clone. This chain uses TRBV5-4 with TRBJ1-1; 9 bases align to TRBD1. The CDR3 has 14 residues. Per the germline V gene, CDR1 is SGHNT and CDR2 is YYREEE (reference sequence). V dropped 3 bases and J dropped 5; count of bases not matched to a gene: 5. CDR3: CASSSWDRATEAFF. CDR3 DNA sequence: TGTGCCAGCAGCTCATGGGACAGGGCAACTGAAGCTTTCTTT.

CDR3 bases: TGTGCCAGCAGCCTAGCGGGAGGGTACAATGAGCAGTTCTTC. Protein product: CASSLAGGYNEQFF. V and J are TRBV6-5 and TRBJ2-1, with 12 bases fitting TRBD2. The V segment lost 6 bases and the J segment 4 bases; nucleotides outside the gene matches: 1. Germline loops: CDR1 MNHEY, CDR2 SVGAGI. This CDR3 has 14 residues.